These T cell receptor beta chains were read from a single sample in a study of cytomegalovirus exposure and HLA in healthy donors. Clones were read by immunoSEQ multiplex PCR, and TCRdb kept only the in-frame ones, dropping some. The sample includes over 100,000 clones, around 84% of them seen just once. Sequenced material: PBMCs. These TCRs come from a woman in her 30s in good health and CMV-seropositive. The CDR3 runs from the conserved cysteine through the conserved F or W. D genes are given only for firm matches. Some rows mark clone size as missing; the rest say once, few, many or name a class of expanded clone.

>TRBV5-6|-|-|TRBJ2-7
CASSLVGLTYEQYF
TGTGCCAGCAGCTTGGTGGGGCTTACTTACGAGCAGTACTTC
>TRBV5-1|-|-|TRBJ2-5
CASSLSSETQYF
TGCGCCAGCAGCTTGTCCTCTGAGACCCAGTACTTC
>TRBV9|-|TRBD2|TRBJ2-3
CASSALAGGSSSTDTQYF
TGTGCCAGCAGCGCTCTAGCGGGGGGGTCCTCTAGCACAGATACGCAGTATTTT
>TRBV4-2|once|TRBD1|TRBJ1-4
CASSQDRDANEKLFF
TGTGCCAGCAGCCAGGACAGGGACGCTAATGAAAAACTGTTTTTT
>TRBV5-1|-|TRBD1|TRBJ2-6
CASNAQGTISGANVLTF
TGCGCCAGCAACGCACAGGGGACAATCTCTGGGGCCAACGTCCTGACTTTC
>TRBV6-1|-|TRBD1|TRBJ1-6
CASSSRTGGNSPLHF
TGTGCCAGCAGTAGCCGGACAGGGGGGAATTCACCCCTCCACTTT
>TRBV27|-|-|TRBJ1-1
CASSFQGGSEAFF
TGTGCCAGCAGTTTCCAGGGAGGGTCTGAAGCTTTCTTT
>TRBV15|few|-|TRBJ1-4
CATSPGGTNEKLFF
TGTGCCACCAGCCCGGGGGGGACTAATGAAAAACTGTTTTTT
>TRBV27|-|TRBD1|TRBJ2-4
CASRNTGAINIQYF
TGTGCCAGCAGAAACACAGGGGCCATAAACATTCAGTACTTC
>TRBV6-5|-|-|TRBJ2-7
CASSYGTPYEQYF
TGTGCCAGCAGTTACGGGACACCCTACGAGCAGTACTTC
>TRBV10-3|-|TRBD2|TRBJ2-3
CATKPGLAPTDTQYF
TGTGCCACAAAACCGGGACTAGCCCCCACAGATACGCAGTATTTT
>TRBV5-1|once|TRBD2|TRBJ2-1
CASSLFGGFGDEQFF
TGCGCCAGCAGCTTATTCGGGGGGTTTGGCGATGAGCAGTTCTTC
>TRBV5-6|-|-|TRBJ2-7
CASSLGLVSYEQYF
TGTGCCAGCAGCTTGGGACTAGTATCCTACGAGCAGTACTTC
>TRBV5-1|once|TRBD1|TRBJ2-2
CASSFTGDTGELFF
TGCGCCAGCAGCTTTACAGGGGACACCGGGGAGCTGTTTTTT
>TRBV4-2|-|TRBD2|TRBJ2-2
CASSQEPRLAGGYTGELFF
TGTGCCAGCAGCCAAGAACCCCGACTAGCGGGGGGGTACACCGGGGAGCTGTTTTTT
>TRBV18|-|TRBD2|TRBJ2-5
CASSLSGTSQETQYF
TGTGCCAGCTCTCTCTCGGGGACTAGTCAAGAGACCCAGTACTTC
>TRBV2|-|-|TRBJ2-5
CASSTGETQYF
TGTGCCAGTTCTACAGGAGAGACCCAGTACTTC
>TRBV28|-|TRBD1|TRBJ1-3
CASTPSTGDGNTIYF
TGTGCCAGCACCCCATCCACAGGGGATGGAAACACCATATATTTT
>TRBV9|few|TRBD2|TRBJ2-1
CASSAGTSGGSYNEQFF
TGTGCCAGCAGCGCTGGGACTAGCGGGGGGTCCTACAATGAGCAGTTCTTC
>TRBV4-3|-|TRBD1|TRBJ1-2
CASSQAQGTYGYTF
TGCGCCAGCAGCCAAGCACAGGGGACCTATGGCTACACCTTC
>TRBV2|once|-|TRBJ2-7
CASSEPGDYEQYF
TGTGCCAGCAGTGAGCCAGGGGACTACGAGCAGTACTTC
>TRBV6-6|-|TRBD2|TRBJ2-1
CASSFRTSAYNEQFF
TGTGCCAGCAGTTTCCGGACTAGCGCCTACAATGAGCAGTTCTTC
>TRBV9|-|-|TRBJ2-2
CASRPPGGTGELFF
TGTGCCAGCAGGCCCCCTGGCGGGACCGGGGAGCTGTTTTTT
>TRBV14|-|-|TRBJ1-5
CASRHFSGHQPQHF
TGTGCCAGCAGACATTTTAGCGGGCACCAGCCCCAGCATTTT
>TRBV28|few|-|TRBJ2-7
CASSFMGRVSYEQYF
TGTGCCAGCAGTTTCATGGGCAGGGTCAGCTACGAGCAGTACTTC
>TRBV6-5|-|-|TRBJ2-1
CASFPIGSEQFF
TGTGCCAGCTTCCCAATTGGCTCGGAGCAGTTCTTC
>TRBV9|once|-|TRBJ1-2
CASSVAQQDYGYTF
TGTGCCAGCAGCGTAGCTCAGCAGGACTATGGCTACACCTTC
>TRBV19|-|TRBD1|TRBJ2-6
CASSTRTGLSGANVLTF
TGTGCCAGTAGTACCAGGACAGGGCTTAGTGGGGCCAACGTCCTGACTTTC
>TRBV7-6|-|TRBD2|TRBJ2-3
CASSATSGGADTQYF
TGTGCCAGCAGCGCGACTAGCGGGGGGGCAGATACGCAGTATTTT
>TRBV28|once|-|TRBJ1-6
CASSLVNRYNSPLHF
TGTGCCAGCAGTTTGGTGAACAGGTATAATTCACCCCTCCACTTT
>TRBV9|once|-|TRBJ1-3
CASSENSPGNTIYF
TGTGCCAGCAGTGAAAACTCGCCTGGAAACACCATATATTTT
>TRBV12-5|-|TRBD1|TRBJ1-6
CASGSGQFGSPLHF
TGTGCTAGTGGTTCGGGACAGTTCGGTTCACCCCTCCACTTT
>TRBV18|-|TRBD2|TRBJ2-3
CASSPTGGASTDTQYF
TGTGCCAGCTCACCCACGGGGGGTGCAAGCACAGATACGCAGTATTTT
>TRBV25-1|-|TRBD1|TRBJ1-1
CASSEYGLPGTGDEAFF
TGTGCCAGCAGTGAATATGGTTTACCCGGGACAGGGGACGAAGCTTTCTTT